Below, 5 T cell receptor beta chains from the same sample are listed, as sequenced in a study of Graves' ophthalmopathy and Graves' hyperthyroidism (dated by TCRdb to 2016 to 2018). The sequencer was an Illumina HiSeq 2000. For repertoire sequencing, TCR beta CDR3 regions were amplified from RNA transcripts. The first round of RT-PCR was done with HTBI primers and the Qiagen OneStep RT-PCR kit, and was followed by a second round of multiplex PCR, then size selection and purification. TCRdb passed the public sequencing reads through fastp at Q25 and MiXCR, retaining productive beta sequences. Rows merge per CDR3 protein into single entries with the most common DNA and genes. The sample contains about 400,000 distinct CDR3 sequences, roughly 20% of them found a single time. The ten largest clones capture roughly 3% of the sample. The source material was peripheral blood. Source of these receptors: a woman between 18 and 29 years old with stable Graves' hyperthyroidism. Donor details come from another sample of the same person, matched by shared clones.

Ten or more counts support this clonotype. One end of the junction fails to match germline, which may point to a read error. This sequence joins TRBV6-5 and TRBJ2-4; TRBD2 might be the D (6 bases). CDR1 and CDR2 from the germline V gene are MNHEY and SVGAGI. The CDR3 is made up of 15 amino acids. The CDR3 spells CASRPGLSGFDIKYF. The CDR3 DNA is TGTGCCAGCAGGCCGGGATTGAGCGGGTTTGACATTAAGTACTTC.

This clonotype was seen at least ten times. This chain joins TRBV6-5 and TRBJ2-7; 10 nucleotides line up with TRBD2. Germline V gene sequence: CDR1 MNHEY, CDR2 SVGAGI. The V segment lost 6 bases and the J segment 2 bases; nucleotides outside the gene matches: 7. The CDR3 spans 15 residues. The CDR3 loop is CASRYSGGPAYEQYF. The DNA of the CDR3 is TGTGCCAGCAGGTATAGCGGGGGGCCGGCCTACGAGCAGTACTTC.

This clonotype was observed at least ten times. The CDR3 does not end in the conserved phenylalanine or tryptophan, so this is likely a read error. The V call is TRBV28, the J call TRBJ1-1, with D perhaps TRBD1 (5 bases). Germline V gene sequence: CDR1 MDHEN, CDR2 SYDVKM. The CDR3 contains 12 residues. Trimming removed 4 bases from V and 5 bases from J, with 8 bases in between. The CDR3 sequence is CASSWGFTEAFL. The CDR3 DNA sequence: TGTGCCAGCAGTTGGGGGTTTACTGAAGCTTTCCTT.

In its sample, this clonotype was seen many times. V and J are TRBV20-1 and TRBJ1-1; a possible D gene is TRBD1 (5 bases). The CDR3 extends over 15 amino acids. CDR1 is DFQATT, CDR2 SNEGSKA, per germline (reference sequence). Trimming shortened V by 4 bases and J by 0 bases, and 15 bases separated the two germline ends. In DNA form, the CDR3 reads TGCAGTGCTATGGTACAAGGGACGGTGAACACTGAAGCTTTCTTT. Protein sequence: CSAMVQGTVNTEAFF.

This clonotype has a count of ten or more. This chain links TRBV19 with TRBJ2-5; D may correspond to TRBD1 or TRBD2 (5 bases each). V lost 0 bases and J 5 bases, leaving 13 bases between the germline ends. Looked up from germline, CDR1 is LNHDA and CDR2 is SQIVND (reference sequence). The CDR3 length is 15 residues. The CDR3 protein is CASSIEGTHSETQYF. DNA for the CDR3: TGTGCCAGTAGTATAGAAGGGACCCATTCGGAGACCCAGTACTTC.